This T cell receptor (beta chain) was recorded in a study of T cell responses to AZD1222 COVID-19 vaccine. Study-wide findings and caveats: White British ancestry dominated among donors, who included more females, and clonal diversity was possibly underestimated.

J lost 0 bases, V lost 8 bases, and 6 bases had no gene match. Germline CDR1 is SGHRS and CDR2 is YFSETQ. This CDR3 comprises 15 residues. Some clones are missing from TCRdb's copy, which holds only in-frame ones; the method was immunoSEQ multiplex PCR. The sample has about 59,000 clones; 84% are singletons. On this clone itself: As yet, its antigen is unknown.

The TCR comes from an adult in good health. This chain uses TRBV5-1 with TRBJ1-4; 8 bases align to TRBD1. The starting material was peripheral blood, obtained on day 0 of AZD1222 vaccination. CDR3 sequence (DNA): TGCGCCAGTTCCCCAGGGGGCGCAACTAATGAAAAACTGTTTTTT. Amino acid sequence: CASSPGGATNEKLFF.